This T cell receptor beta chain is drawn from a study of tumor T cells in aggressive B-cell lymphoma. Germline CDR1 is LNHDA and CDR2 is SQIVND (reference sequence). Between the trimmed V and J ends, which lost 4 bases and 5 bases, there was a span of 12 bases. The CDR3 is 15 amino acids. Sequencing was performed with immunoSEQ multiplex PCR; in TCRdb, only in-frame clones are kept and a portion is missing. Of 2,100 or so clones listed, approximately 90% are singletons. The J gene is TRBJ1-6, the V gene TRBV19; D might be TRBD1 (6 bases). The specimen was tumor tissue. This receptor was obtained from an adult with diffuse large B cell lymphoma. For the CDR3, the DNA is TGTGCCAGTAGTACCTCCACAGGGAATAATTCACCCCTCCACTTT. Its translation: CASSTSTGNNSPLHF.